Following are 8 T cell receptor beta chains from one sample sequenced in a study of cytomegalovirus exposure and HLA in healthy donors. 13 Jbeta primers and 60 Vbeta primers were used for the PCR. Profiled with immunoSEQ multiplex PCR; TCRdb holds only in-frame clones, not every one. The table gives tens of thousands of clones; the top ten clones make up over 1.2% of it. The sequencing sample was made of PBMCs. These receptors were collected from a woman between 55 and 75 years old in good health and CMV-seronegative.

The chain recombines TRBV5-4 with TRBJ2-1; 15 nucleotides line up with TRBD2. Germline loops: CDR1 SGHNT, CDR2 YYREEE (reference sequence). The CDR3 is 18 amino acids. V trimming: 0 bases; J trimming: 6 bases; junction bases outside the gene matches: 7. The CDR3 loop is CASSLAGTSGRSGNEQFF. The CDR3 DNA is TGTGCCAGCAGCTTGGCCGGGACTAGCGGGAGGAGCGGCAATGAGCAGTTCTTC.

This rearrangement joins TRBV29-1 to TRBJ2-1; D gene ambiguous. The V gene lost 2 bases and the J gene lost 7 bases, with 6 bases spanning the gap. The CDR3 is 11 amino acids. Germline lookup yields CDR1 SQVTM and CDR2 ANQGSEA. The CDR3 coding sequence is TGCAGCGTTGAACCCGGGAATGAGCAGTTCTTC. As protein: CSVEPGNEQFF.

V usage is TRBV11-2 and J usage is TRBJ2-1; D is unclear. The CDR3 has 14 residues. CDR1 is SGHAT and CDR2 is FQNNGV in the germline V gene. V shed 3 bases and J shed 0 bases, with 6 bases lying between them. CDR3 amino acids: CASSFRSSYNEQFF. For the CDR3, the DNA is TGTGCCAGCAGCTTTCGGTCCTCCTACAATGAGCAGTTCTTC.

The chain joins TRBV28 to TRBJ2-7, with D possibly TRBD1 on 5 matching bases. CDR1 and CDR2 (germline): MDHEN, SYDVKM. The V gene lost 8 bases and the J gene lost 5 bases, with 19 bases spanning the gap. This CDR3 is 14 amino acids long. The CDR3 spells CASGALSKWDEQYF. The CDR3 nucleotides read TGTGCCAGCGGGGCCTTGAGTAAGTGGGACGAGCAGTACTTC. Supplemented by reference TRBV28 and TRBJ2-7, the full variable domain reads DVKVTQSSRYLVKRTGEKVFLECVQDMDHENMFWYRQDPGLGLRLIYFSYDVKMKEKGDIPEGYSVSREKKERFSLILESASTNQTSMYLCASGALSKWDEQYFGPGTRLTVT.

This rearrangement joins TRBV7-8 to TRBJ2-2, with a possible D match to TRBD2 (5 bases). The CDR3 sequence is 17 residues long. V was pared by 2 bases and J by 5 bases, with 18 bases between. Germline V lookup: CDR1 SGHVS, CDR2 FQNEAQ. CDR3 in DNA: TGTGCCAGCAGCTTATTTACGGACGGGATCGAAACCGGGGAGCTGTTTTTT. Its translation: CASSLFTDGIETGELFF.

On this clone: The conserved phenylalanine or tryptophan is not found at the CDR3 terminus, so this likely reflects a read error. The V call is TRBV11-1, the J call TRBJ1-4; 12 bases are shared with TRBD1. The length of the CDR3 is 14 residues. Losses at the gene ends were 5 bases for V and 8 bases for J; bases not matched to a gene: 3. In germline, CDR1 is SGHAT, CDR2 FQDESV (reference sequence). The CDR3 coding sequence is TGTGCCAGCAGCCCGGGACAGGGGGCAGAAAAACTGTTTTCT. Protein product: CASSPGQGAEKLFS.

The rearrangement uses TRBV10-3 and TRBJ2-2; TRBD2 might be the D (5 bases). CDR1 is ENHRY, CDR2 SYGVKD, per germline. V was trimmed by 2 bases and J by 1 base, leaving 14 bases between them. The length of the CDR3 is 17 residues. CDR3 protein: CAISEPTGVRNTGELFF. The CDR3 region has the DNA TGTGCCATCAGTGAGCCCACCGGGGTCAGGAACACCGGGGAGCTGTTTTTT.

This CDR3 reads CASSQEGPSGTYEQYF. The CDR3 DNA sequence: TGTGCCAGCAGCCAAGAGGGGCCTAGCGGTACCTACGAGCAGTACTTC. The chain carries TRBV4-2 and TRBJ2-5; 7 bases map to TRBD2. The J call may be faulty, since TRBJ2-7 better matches the DNA end. The CDR3 runs 16 residues. The germline gives CDR1 LGHNA, CDR2 YNFKEQ.